This T cell receptor beta chain was identified during a study of cytomegalovirus exposure and HLA in healthy donors. As for the study in general: A data release that came early held 80 million to 95 million unique TCRs from HLA-typed donors. Whole-study findings and limits: The authors listed 180 or so TCR beta chains as cytomegalovirus-associated. The productive fraction for most TCR beta V segments was about 87% or about 30% in an earlier analysis.

The study ran its PCR with 60 Vbeta and 13 Jbeta primers. The repertoire was sequenced with immunoSEQ multiplex PCR; TCRdb's copy has only in-frame clones and lacks some. Of some 160,000 clones listed, roughly 80% are singletons. From germline, CDR1 is SNHLY and CDR2 FYNNEI. With V trimmed by 1 base and J by 4 bases, 5 bases remained unmatched. The CDR3 consists of 16 residues. Comments on this clone: Antigen: not known.

This TCR came from a man aged 55-75 years in good health and CMV-seronegative. The rearrangement links TRBV2 to TRBJ2-5; 11 bases are shared with TRBD2. Sequencing was performed on PBMCs. CDR3 in amino acids: CASSEGRLAGGETQYF. CDR3 bases: TGTGCCAGCAGTGAAGGGCGTCTAGCGGGGGGAGAGACCCAGTACTTC.